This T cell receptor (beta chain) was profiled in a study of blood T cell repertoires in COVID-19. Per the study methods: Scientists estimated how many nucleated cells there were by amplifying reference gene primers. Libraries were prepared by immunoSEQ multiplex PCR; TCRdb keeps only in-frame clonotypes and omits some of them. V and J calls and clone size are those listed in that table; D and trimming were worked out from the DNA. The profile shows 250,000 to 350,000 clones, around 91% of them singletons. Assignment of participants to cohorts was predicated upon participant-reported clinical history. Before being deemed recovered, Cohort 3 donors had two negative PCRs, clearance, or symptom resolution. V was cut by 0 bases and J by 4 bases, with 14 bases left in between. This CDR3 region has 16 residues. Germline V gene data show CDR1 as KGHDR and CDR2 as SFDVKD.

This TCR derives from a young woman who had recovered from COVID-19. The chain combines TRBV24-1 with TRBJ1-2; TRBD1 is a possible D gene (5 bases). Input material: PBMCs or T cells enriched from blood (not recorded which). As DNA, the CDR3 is TGTGCCACCAGTGATTTGGTTCCAGGGATGGGCTATGGCTACACCTTC. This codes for CATSDLVPGMGYGYTF.